The T cell receptor (beta chain) under discussion was sequenced for a study of control samples from healthy donors and cancer patients. This CDR3 is 14 amino acids long. Looked up from germline, CDR1 is SGHRS and CDR2 is YFSETQ. The ends were cut back, 2 bases at V and 4 bases at J, with 10 bases in the middle. The repertoire was sequenced with immunoSEQ multiplex PCR; TCRdb's copy has only in-frame clones and lacks some. The sample yields about 89,000 clones, roughly nine tenths seen once. The TCR originated in a man aged 25-40 years in good health. V gene TRBV5-1 combines with J gene TRBJ1-5; D perhaps matches TRBD1 (6 bases). The source material was blood. This chain's CDR3 is CASSFGGANQPQHF. The CDR3 region has the DNA TGCGCCAGCAGCTTCGGGGGGGCGAATCAGCCCCAGCATTTT.